These 32 T cell receptor beta chains share one sample of origin, sequenced in a study of T cell repertoires in cytomegalovirus infection. Their antigen targets remain unknown. TCRdb reanalysed the reads using MiXCR and keeps one entry per CDR3 protein. In the table there are 450,000 to 600,000 distinct CDR3 sequences, around 30% of which are singletons. Sequenced material: cultured PBMCs, taken from culture after CMV antigen stimulation. The origin of the receptors is a human donor in good health (CMV status not recorded). Some clones in this sample may be carry-over from other donors' samples.

The table lists this clonotype with a few counts. The gene calls are TRBV19 and TRBJ1-2, with 9 positions matching TRBD1. J was trimmed by 2 bases and V by 7 bases; bases with no gene match: 11. The CDR3 has 16 amino acids. The germline V gene has CDR1 LNHDA and CDR2 SQIVND (reference sequence). The CDR3 loop reads CASTLQGALENYGYTF. DNA for the CDR3: TGTGCCAGTACCTTACAGGGGGCGCTTGAAAACTATGGCTACACCTTC.

This clonotype was observed a handful of times. The V and J genes are TRBV5-1 and TRBJ2-1; possibly TRBD2 for D (6 bases). V lost 0 bases and J 0 bases, leaving 10 bases between the germline ends. The CDR3 has 16 residues. Germline loops: CDR1 SGHRS, CDR2 YFSETQ. The CDR3 loop reads CASSLGVAVSYNEQFF. The CDR3 DNA is TGCGCCAGCAGCTTGGGGGTAGCGGTCTCCTACAATGAGCAGTTCTTC. Based on the CDR3 plus reference TRBV5-1 and TRBJ2-1, the full variable domain is KAGVTQTPRYLIKTRGQQVTLSCSPISGHRSVSWYQQTPGQGLQFLFEYFSETQRNKGNFPGRFSGRQFSNSRSEMNVSTLELGDSALYLCASSLGVAVSYNEQFFGPGTRLTVL.

The CDR3 is CASSYSGAGGYTF. CDR3 DNA: TGTGCCAGCAGTTACTCAGGGGCCGGTGGCTACACCTTC. The J gene is TRBJ1-2, the V gene TRBV6-6; possibly TRBD1 for D (5 bases). This CDR3 comprises 13 residues. The V and J ends lost 0 bases and 7 bases respectively, with 9 bases between them. CDR1 and CDR2 from the germline V gene are MNHNY and SVGAGI (reference sequence).

CDR3 sequence: CASSIGPGLGTDTQYF. The DNA of the CDR3 is TGTGCCAGTAGTATAGGCCCAGGGCTCGGCACAGATACGCAGTATTTT. The gene calls are TRBV19 and TRBJ2-3; weak D call: TRBD1 (5 bases). Looked up from germline, CDR1 is LNHDA and CDR2 is SQIVND (reference sequence). V was shortened by 1 base and J by 1 base, with 12 bases between the two germline ends. This CDR3 has 16 residues.

In this sample, this clonotype turned up a few times. The V gene is TRBV7-2, the J gene TRBJ2-7; D ambiguous. CDR1 SGHTA and CDR2 FQGNSA come from the germline V gene. The CDR3 is 13 amino acids. V dropped 1 base and J dropped 6 bases, with 10 bases sitting between them. CDR3 in DNA: TGTGCCAGCAGCTTAGGAGCCCCGTCCGAGCAGTACTTC. This codes for CASSLGAPSEQYF.

This chain uses TRBV24-1 with TRBJ2-3, with 8 bases aligning to TRBD2. After removal of 0 bases from V and 6 bases from J, the junction contained 4 bases not matched to a gene. Germline V gene data show CDR1 as KGHDR and CDR2 as SFDVKD. This CDR3 comprises 15 residues. CDR3 DNA sequence: TGTGCCACCAGTGATTTGCGGACTAGCCCCGATACGCAGTATTTT. Protein: CATSDLRTSPDTQYF.

V usage is TRBV4-3 and J usage is TRBJ1-5; the D is unclear. V shed 1 base and J shed 6 bases, with 10 bases lying between them. This CDR3 comprises 14 residues. Germline assignment: CDR1 LGHNA and CDR2 YSLEER. The CDR3 DNA is TGCGCCAGCAGCCAAGTCTCAGGTGGTCAGCCCCAGCATTTT. It is translated as CASSQVSGGQPQHF.

J is TRBJ1-1 and V is TRBV29-1, with D perhaps TRBD1 (6 bases). CDR3 length: 19 residues. Trimming cost V 6 bases and J 0 bases, with 29 bases left between them. Germline CDR1 SQVTM, CDR2 ANQGSEA. CDR3 sequence: CSVPVEGGGGARMNTEAFF. The CDR3 region has the DNA TGCAGCGTCCCGGTCGAGGGGGGCGGAGGGGCTCGGATGAACACTGAAGCTTTCTTT.

The J gene is TRBJ2-1, the V gene TRBV19, with D tentatively TRBD1 (6 bases). This CDR3 is 14 amino acids long. Germline CDR1 LNHDA, CDR2 SQIVND (reference sequence). V lost 0 bases to trimming and J lost 6 bases, with 9 bases between them. Written as DNA, the CDR3 is TGTGCCAGTAGTATAGACAGGGGAGCCAATGAGCAGTTCTTC. Translated, it gives CASSIDRGANEQFF.

This clonotype was counted at least ten times. This rearrangement joins TRBV7-2 to TRBJ1-2; tentatively, D is TRBD1 (6 bases). The CDR3 has 13 amino acids. V lost 7 bases to trimming and J lost 7 bases, with 16 bases between them. The germline CDR1 and CDR2 sequences are SGHTA and FQGNSA. CDR3 bases: TGTGCCAGCAACCAACAGGGTCTCCGTGGCTACACCTTC. It is translated as CASNQQGLRGYTF.

This clonotype was counted between two and nine times. The chain combines TRBV7-6 with TRBJ1-2; 9 bases fit TRBD1. The CDR3 spans 15 residues. Germline V gene data show CDR1 as SGHVS and CDR2 as FNYEAQ. The V and J ends lost 5 bases and 4 bases, in that order; junction bases with no gene match: 8. CDR3 bases: TGTGCCAGCAGCCGAGGGACAGGGAGAAGCTATGGCTACACCTTC. This encodes CASSRGTGRSYGYTF.

The gene calls are TRBV7-2 and TRBJ2-2, with D unclear. V lost 5 bases to trimming and J lost 4 bases, with 5 bases between them. The CDR3 loop spans 12 amino acids. Germline CDR1 and CDR2: SGHTA and FQGNSA. The CDR3 DNA reads as TGTGCCAGCAGCGTGCCCACCGGGGAGCTGTTTTTT. Residues: CASSVPTGELFF. Complete variable domain (other parts from reference TRBV7-2 and TRBJ2-2): GAGVSQSPSNKVTEKGKDVELRCDPISGHTALYWYRQSLGQGLEFLIYFQGNSAPDKSGLPSDRFSAERTGGSVSTLTIQRTQQEDSAVYLCASSVPTGELFFGEGSRLTVL.

The V call is TRBV28, the J call TRBJ2-7; 12 bases fit TRBD2. Trimming removed 4 bases from V and 0 bases from J; junction bases left unmatched: 10. The CDR3 spans 18 residues. From germline, CDR1 is MDHEN and CDR2 SYDVKM. The CDR3 loop is CASSWTGTSGQSSYEQYF. The CDR3 DNA reads as TGTGCCAGCAGTTGGACGGGGACTAGCGGGCAAAGCTCCTACGAGCAGTACTTC. The variable domain in full, completed from reference TRBV28 and TRBJ2-7, reads DVKVTQSSRYLVKRTGEKVFLECVQDMDHENMFWYRQDPGLGLRLIYFSYDVKMKEKGDIPEGYSVSREKKERFSLILESASTNQTSMYLCASSWTGTSGQSSYEQYFGPGTRLTVT.

This clonotype was seen only a few times. The gene calls are TRBV29-1 and TRBJ2-1; possible D gene TRBD2, 5 bases. V was shortened by 2 bases and J by 0 bases, with 11 bases between the two germline ends. The CDR3 length is 15 residues. The germline CDR1 and CDR2 sequences are SQVTM and ANQGSEA. The DNA of the CDR3 is TGCAGCGTTGAATCGAGGGCAAGCTCCTACAATGAGCAGTTCTTC. Translated: CSVESRASSYNEQFF.

This clonotype came up a few times. The rearrangement uses TRBV24-1 and TRBJ2-3; tentatively, D is TRBD2 (6 bases). Trimming stripped 1 base from V and 2 bases from J, with 9 bases between. Germline CDR1 KGHDR, CDR2 SFDVKD. The CDR3 length is 15 residues. The CDR3 bases are TGTGCCACCAGTGATTTCGGGAGCTCCACAGATACGCAGTATTTT. Amino acid sequence: CATSDFGSSTDTQYF.

The chain is built from TRBV4-1 and TRBJ1-5; a possible D gene is TRBD1 (6 bases). Germline V gene data show CDR1 as MGHRA and CDR2 as YSYEKL. V dropped 4 bases and J dropped 6 bases, with 16 bases sitting between them. The CDR3 covers 15 residues. The CDR3 region is CASSLVWGAGQPQHF. For the CDR3, the DNA is TGCGCCAGCAGCCTAGTTTGGGGGGCGGGTCAGCCCCAGCATTTT.

The sample holds many counts of this clonotype. The rearrangement joins TRBV7-2 to TRBJ2-7, with a possible D match to TRBD1 (8 bases). The germline V gene has CDR1 SGHTA and CDR2 FQGNSA. V lost 8 bases and J 9 bases, leaving 17 bases between the germline ends. The CDR3 is 12 residues long. CDR3 sequence: CASDRGGRRQYF. CDR3 nucleotides: TGTGCCAGCGACAGGGGCGGGAGAAGGCAGTACTTC.

The chain couples TRBV6-2 or TRBV6-3 to TRBJ1-2; 8 bases agree with TRBD1. V gave up 8 bases and J gave up 6 bases; unmatched junction bases: 14. CDR1 MNHEY and CDR2 SVGEGT come from the germline V gene. The CDR3 consists of 15 residues. The CDR3 loop is CASDNTRGQGDGYTF. The CDR3 DNA sequence: TGTGCCAGCGATAACACCAGAGGACAGGGCGATGGCTACACCTTC.

This clonotype was detected only a few times. The chain is built from TRBV28 and TRBJ1-5, with D possibly TRBD1 on 6 matching bases. The CDR3 consists of 15 residues. V was pared by 5 bases and J by 6 bases, with 17 bases between. From germline, CDR1 is MDHEN and CDR2 SYDVKM. CDR3 amino acids: CASSQGGEAVQPQHF. DNA for the CDR3: TGTGCCAGCAGTCAAGGGGGGGAGGCTGTTCAGCCCCAGCATTTT.

The genes are TRBV4-1 and TRBJ2-7, with 10 bases aligning to TRBD2. V lost 4 bases and J lost 1; bases outside the gene matches: 4. Germline lookup yields CDR1 MGHRA and CDR2 YSYEKL. The length of the CDR3 is 15 residues. The CDR3 nucleotides are TGCGCCAGCAGCCTCGGGACTAGCGCATCCTACGAGCAGTACGTC. Residues: CASSLGTSASYEQYV.

This clonotype showed up just a few times. The chain carries TRBV6-5 and TRBJ2-7; D is tentatively TRBD1 or TRBD2 (5 bases each). Trimming removed 2 bases at V and 4 bases at J, with 18 bases between. CDR3 length equals 16 residues. CDR1 and CDR2 (germline): MNHEY, SVGAGI. The CDR3 nucleotides read TGTGCCAGCAGTTACGCGGGTCTCGGGGCGAGTTACGAGCAGTACTTC. Its translation: CASSYAGLGASYEQYF.

The V and J genes are TRBV3-1 and TRBJ2-5, with 8 bases aligning to TRBD1. CDR3 length equals 15 residues. CDR1 and CDR2 (germline): LGHDT, YNNKEL (reference sequence). V was clipped by 2 bases and J by 5 bases; unmatched bases: 7. The CDR3 coding sequence is TGTGCCAGCAGCCAACTAGGACAGGGAATGGAGACCCAGTACTTC. This encodes CASSQLGQGMETQYF.

This clonotype has only one observation. V and J are TRBV19 and TRBJ1-5; D may be TRBD1 (5 bases). The germline gives CDR1 LNHDA, CDR2 SQIVND (reference sequence). V lost 6 bases and J 0 bases, leaving 18 bases between the germline ends. The length of the CDR3 is 17 residues. This CDR3 reads CASSTGRGRHSNQPQHF. DNA for the CDR3: TGTGCCAGTAGCACTGGGAGGGGCAGGCATAGCAATCAGCCCCAGCATTTT.

This clonotype occurred many times. The chain couples TRBV6-1 to TRBJ2-7; 10 bases are a match to TRBD2. The CDR3 length is 15 residues. The germline V gene has CDR1 MNHNS and CDR2 SASEGT. The trim removed 5 bases at V and 6 bases at J, leaving 10 bases unmatched. This chain's CDR3 is CASSFGASGSAEQYF. The CDR3 nucleotides read TGTGCCAGCAGTTTCGGGGCTAGCGGGAGTGCCGAGCAGTACTTC.

This clonotype was found once. The gene calls are TRBV6-2 or TRBV6-3 and TRBJ1-3; 9 nucleotides align to TRBD1. Per the germline V gene, CDR1 is MNHEY and CDR2 is SVGEGT. CDR3 length: 15 residues. Trimming cost V 6 bases and J 2 bases; bases outside gene matches: 5. Written as DNA, the CDR3 is TGTGCCAGCAGCTACGGGACAGGGACTGGAAACACCATATATTTT. Its translation is CASSYGTGTGNTIYF.

This clonotype was recorded a few times. The chain uses TRBV28 and TRBJ2-3; 8 nucleotides match TRBD2. From germline, CDR1 is MDHEN and CDR2 SYDVKM. V shed 7 bases, J shed 0 bases, and the junction held 9 bases outside the gene matches. The CDR3 length is 16 residues. CDR3 in DNA: TGTGCCAGCACCCTGGCCGGGAGGGCCAGCACAGATACGCAGTATTTT. Encoded protein: CASTLAGRASTDTQYF.

The rearrangement links TRBV4-1 to TRBJ2-1; D unresolved. The CDR3 runs 14 residues. Per germline, CDR1 MGHRA and CDR2 YSYEKL. V lost 5 bases to trimming and J lost 5 bases, with 13 bases between them. CDR3 protein: CASSYRLTDNEQFF. CDR3 bases: TGCGCCAGCAGCTATCGACTGACCGACAATGAGCAGTTCTTC.

The chain uses TRBV7-6 and TRBJ1-5, with 10 bases lining up with TRBD1. V was clipped by 4 bases and J by 4 bases; unmatched bases: 13. Germline V lookup: CDR1 SGHVS, CDR2 FNYEAQ. The CDR3 covers 18 residues. The CDR3 nucleotides read TGTGCCAGCAGCTCAACCCGGGACAGGGGAGTAGTAAATCAGCCCCAGCATTTT. Protein: CASSSTRDRGVVNQPQHF.

The chain uses TRBV5-1 and TRBJ2-5; TRBD1 matches 11 bases. Germline V lookup: CDR1 SGHRS, CDR2 YFSETQ. J was trimmed by 5 bases and V by 2 bases; bases with no gene match: 14. This CDR3 is 18 amino acids long. The CDR3 protein is CASSFPSGTGGFEETQYF. The CDR3 region has the DNA TGCGCCAGCAGCTTTCCATCCGGGACAGGGGGATTTGAGGAGACCCAGTACTTC.

A few counts support this clonotype. The J gene is TRBJ2-1, the V gene TRBV9; D is undetermined. Trimming took off 0 bases at V and 4 bases at J, with 11 bases between the two ends. Germline CDR1 reads SGDLS; CDR2 reads YYNGEE. The CDR3 extends over 15 amino acids. CDR3 sequence (DNA): TGTGCCAGCAGCGTAGTCGGATTAGCATACAATGAGCAGTTCTTC. This sequence encodes CASSVVGLAYNEQFF. The variable domain in full, with the rest retrieved from reference TRBV9 and TRBJ2-1, is DSGVTQTPKHLITATGQRVTLRCSPRSGDLSVYWYQQSLDQGLQFLIQYYNGEERAKGNILERFSAQQFPDLHSELNLSSLELGDSALYFCASSVVGLAYNEQFFGPGTRLTVL.

V is TRBV29-1 and J is TRBJ1-5; D remains ambiguous. V lost 6 bases, J lost 4 bases, and 19 bases lay in between. The CDR3 is 15 amino acids. From germline, CDR1 is SQVTM and CDR2 ANQGSEA. CDR3 coding DNA: TGCAGCGTCGCGTATTCACCAGACCCTAATCAGCCCCAGCATTTT. This gives the protein CSVAYSPDPNQPQHF.

This clonotype turned up a few times. J is TRBJ1-2 and V is TRBV11-2, with D hard to call. The CDR3 has 15 amino acids. V was cut by 4 bases and J by 7 bases, with 19 bases left in between. The germline gives CDR1 SGHAT, CDR2 FQNNGV. The CDR3 nucleotides are TGTGCCAGCAGCTCCCGTGGGCGGGCGTGGACTGGCTACACCTTC. Translating gives CASSSRGRAWTGYTF.